Sequencing of this TCR beta chain was carried out in a study of blood T cell repertoires in COVID-19. Study information: The United States, Italy and Spain provided the acute and convalescent COVID-19 samples. Sources were T cells, B-cell-depleted T cells, or PBMCs; the material itself was cDNA or gDNA.

The CDR3 totals 15 residues. J was trimmed by 1 base and V by 6 bases; bases with no gene match: 3. Germline V gene sequence: CDR1 SGHDN, CDR2 FVKESK. Study processing details: Estimation of nucleated cell counts relied on the amplification of reference gene primers. Sequencing was performed with immunoSEQ multiplex PCR; in TCRdb, only in-frame clones are kept and a portion is missing. V, J and clone size are those of that table, while D and trimming were read from the DNA. The sample contains about 75,000 clones, 75% to 90% of which appear only once. Input material: peripheral blood. This TCR was recovered from a human donor in a cohort sampled during active COVID-19. The genes are TRBV14 and TRBJ2-7; TRBD2 aligns across 13 bases. In nucleotides, the CDR3 is TGTGCCAGCAGGGCGACTAGCGGGGGGTCCTACGAGCAGTACTTC. Encoded protein: CASRATSGGSYEQYF.